This entry is about one T cell receptor (beta chain). Using immunoSEQ multiplex PCR, the repertoire was profiled, and TCRdb retains in-frame clones only, with some absent. The data show some 90,000 clones, approximately 93% seen once. These data originate in a study of control samples from healthy donors and cancer patients. The germline CDR1 and CDR2 sequences are KGHSH and LQKENI. This CDR3 is 16 amino acids long. V lost 3 bases and J lost 4; bases outside the gene matches: 8. The chain recombines TRBV18 with TRBJ1-4; TRBD1 matches at 7 bases. The sequence came from a woman aged 25 to 45 in good health. The sequenced sample was blood. The CDR3 is CASSPPDRALNEKLFF. The DNA for the CDR3 is TGTGCCAGCTCACCGCCCGACAGGGCGCTTAATGAAAAACTGTTTTTT.